What follows are 31 T cell receptor beta chains derived from one specimen sequenced in a study of blood T cell repertoires in COVID-19. The method was immunoSEQ multiplex PCR; TCRdb's version includes in-frame clones alone and lacks a portion of them. In the table there are over 150,000 clones, around 79% of which are singletons. The specimen was peripheral blood. Source of these receptors: a woman in her seventies with acute or convalescent COVID-19.

V usage is TRBV7-2 and J usage is TRBJ2-2; 10 bases fit TRBD2. The CDR3 contains 15 residues. V lost 2 bases, J lost 6 bases, and 3 bases stayed unmatched. Germline V gene sequence: CDR1 SGHTA, CDR2 FQGNSA. The CDR3 bases are TGTGCCAGCAGCTTAACTAGCGGGATCCCCGGGGAGCTGTTTTTT. Translation: CASSLTSGIPGELFF. Supplemented by reference TRBV7-2 and TRBJ2-2, the full variable domain reads GAGVSQSPSNKVTEKGKDVELRCDPISGHTALYWYRQSLGQGLEFLIYFQGNSAPDKSGLPSDRFSAERTGGSVSTLTIQRTQQEDSAVYLCASSLTSGIPGELFFGEGSRLTVL.

Written as DNA, the CDR3 is TGCGCCAGCAGCTTTTTAACCGTGTCAGGAGGGTTGATCTACGAGCAGTACTTC. This translates into CASSFLTVSGGLIYEQYF. The chain carries TRBV5-1 and TRBJ2-7, with D perhaps TRBD2 (6 bases). The length of the CDR3 is 18 residues. Germline CDR1 is SGHRS and CDR2 is YFSETQ. Trimming took 2 bases from V and 3 from J, leaving 24 bases between them.

This clone showed up just once. The chain couples TRBV9 to TRBJ1-1; no clear D. Between the trimmed V and J ends, which lost 5 bases and 1 base, there was a span of 15 bases. Per the germline V gene, CDR1 is SGDLS and CDR2 is YYNGEE. CDR3 length: 15 residues. As DNA, the CDR3 is TGTGCCAGCAGTCGAGGGCCAGACCAGAACACTGAAGCTTTCTTT. Amino acid sequence: CASSRGPDQNTEAFF. The full variable domain, completed using reference TRBV9 and TRBJ1-1, is DSGVTQTPKHLITATGQRVTLRCSPRSGDLSVYWYQQSLDQGLQFLIQYYNGEERAKGNILERFSAQQFPDLHSELNLSSLELGDSALYFCASSRGPDQNTEAFFGQGTRLTVV.

The chain combines TRBV7-3 with TRBJ2-3; 8 nucleotides match TRBD2. J gave up 5 bases and V 5 bases, and 6 bases lay outside the gene matches. The CDR3 has 14 residues. Germline lookup yields CDR1 SGHTA and CDR2 FQGTGA. The CDR3 region has the DNA TGTGCCAGCAGCCCCGGGACTAGTGGAGATACGCAGTATTTT. Translation: CASSPGTSGDTQYF.

In DNA, the CDR3 is TGTGCCAGCAGTACAGCCTATAGCAATCAGCCCCAGCATTTT. This sequence encodes CASSTAYSNQPQHF. The rearrangement joins TRBV2 to TRBJ1-5; D is ambiguous. The CDR3 has 14 amino acids. V was clipped by 5 bases and J by 0 bases, with 8 bases between them. Germline CDR1 and CDR2: SNHLY and FYNNEI. Looking up the rest from reference TRBV2 and TRBJ1-5 gives the full variable domain: EPEVTQTPSHQVTQMGQEVILRCVPISNHLYFYWYRQILGQKVEFLVSFYNNEISEKSEIFDDQFSVERPDGSNFTLKIRSTKLEDSAMYFCASSTAYSNQPQHFGDGTRLSIL.

The rearrangement links TRBV7-8 to TRBJ1-5; the D gene is possibly TRBD1 (6 bases). CDR3 length: 17 residues. V lost 5 bases, J lost 0 bases, and 17 bases lay in between. The germline V gene has CDR1 SGHVS and CDR2 FQNEAQ. CDR3 amino acids: CASSIRRTVYSNQPQHF. In DNA, the CDR3 is TGTGCCAGCAGCATCAGAAGGACAGTTTATAGCAATCAGCCCCAGCATTTT.

V and J are TRBV15 and TRBJ1-4; D gene unclear. The V end was cut by 3 bases, the J end by 8 bases, with 13 bases between. Germline CDR1 and CDR2: LNHNV and YYDKDF (reference sequence). This CDR3 comprises 14 residues. The CDR3 bases are TGTGCCACCAGCAGTCGGGGTTTGGCGGAAAAACTGTTTTTT. The encoded protein is CATSSRGLAEKLFF.

CDR3 sequence reads: CATSGAGYGQPQHF. In DNA, the CDR3 is TGTGCCACCAGCGGAGCAGGGTACGGTCAGCCCCAGCATTTT. V gene TRBV24-1 combines with J gene TRBJ1-5; D is possibly TRBD1 (5 bases). CDR1 KGHDR and CDR2 SFDVKD come from the germline V gene. V lost 7 bases and J lost 6, with 15 bases in between. The CDR3 extends over 14 amino acids.

This clone was detected only a few times. The chain joins TRBV5-1 to TRBJ1-1; maybe TRBD1 (6 bases). CDR1 SGHRS and CDR2 YFSETQ come from the germline V gene. V was trimmed by 4 bases and J by 0 bases, leaving 10 bases between them. The CDR3 sequence is 14 residues long. CDR3 DNA sequence: TGCGCCAGCAGCCCAGGGGAAGTGAACACTGAAGCTTTCTTT. Amino acid sequence: CASSPGEVNTEAFF.

The chain carries TRBV2 and TRBJ2-3; 8 bases agree with TRBD2. Germline CDR1 SNHLY, CDR2 FYNNEI. With V trimmed by 3 bases and J by 4 bases, 12 bases remained unmatched. The CDR3 contains 17 residues. CDR3 bases: TGTGCCAGCAGTGATATAGTGATAGCGGGGACTCCAGATACGCAGTATTTT. It translates to CASSDIVIAGTPDTQYF.

The rearrangement links TRBV6-1 to TRBJ1-1; no firm D call. The V end lost 2 bases, the J end lost 7 bases, and 11 bases lay between the germline ends. The germline gives CDR1 MNHNS, CDR2 SASEGT. This CDR3 has 13 residues. The CDR3 sequence: CASSERGTGEAFF. CDR3 nucleotide sequence: TGTGCCAGCAGTGAACGGGGTACGGGTGAAGCTTTCTTT.

CDR3 nucleotides: TGTGCCAGCAGTTTATCAATGGGGGGGAACTATGAAAAACTGTTTTTT. Translated, it gives CASSLSMGGNYEKLFF. The chain recombines TRBV28 with TRBJ1-4; the D gene is possibly TRBD1 (5 bases). Germline loops: CDR1 MDHEN, CDR2 SYDVKM. The CDR3 consists of 16 residues. The V gene lost 1 base and the J gene lost 6 bases, with 15 bases spanning the gap.

This chain uses TRBV29-1 with TRBJ2-7, with 7 bases aligning to TRBD1. The germline gives CDR1 SQVTM, CDR2 ANQGSEA. The trim removed 6 bases at V and 0 bases at J, leaving 8 bases unmatched. There are 14 residues in the CDR3. CDR3 in amino acids: CSVLAGTASYEQYF. The DNA of the CDR3 is TGCAGCGTGCTAGCCGGGACAGCCTCCTACGAGCAGTACTTC.

This clone was seen only a few times. The gene calls are TRBV28 and TRBJ2-5, with 7 bases fitting TRBD2. Losses at the gene ends were 2 bases for V and 1 base for J; bases not matched to a gene: 7. There are 16 residues in the CDR3. The germline V gene has CDR1 MDHEN and CDR2 SYDVKM. The CDR3 sequence: CASSLVGGVTQETQYF. CDR3 nucleotides: TGTGCCAGCAGTTTAGTGGGGGGGGTCACCCAAGAGACCCAGTACTTC.

This clone was recorded only once. The V call is TRBV3-1 (or the pseudogene TRBV3-2), the J call TRBJ1-3; the D is unclear. V lost 0 bases and J 0 bases, leaving 12 bases between the germline ends. Germline CDR1 and CDR2: LGHDT and YNNKEL (reference sequence). CDR3 size: 17 residues. As DNA, the CDR3 is TGTGCCAGCAGCCAAGAACGTGGGAGCTACTCTGGAAACACCATATATTTT. Residues: CASSQERGSYSGNTIYF.

This clone was detected only once. V gene TRBV6-6 combines with J gene TRBJ2-1; TRBD2 matches 9 bases. With V trimmed by 3 bases and J by 9 bases, 6 bases remained unmatched. The germline V gene has CDR1 MNHNY and CDR2 SVGAGI (reference sequence). The CDR3 extends over 14 amino acids. CDR3 DNA: TGTGCCAGCAGTTATAGCGGGAGTAAGAGTGAGCAGTTCTTC. Its translation: CASSYSGSKSEQFF.

There are a few counts of this clone. The chain combines TRBV20-1 with TRBJ2-7, with a weak D call TRBD1 (6 bases). Deletions cut 3 bases from V and 2 bases from J, with 8 bases between. The germline CDR1 and CDR2 sequences are DFQATT and SNEGSKA (reference sequence). The CDR3 is 12 residues long. Here the CDR3 DNA reads TGCAGTGCTAGTCGGGACACCTACGAGCAGTACTTC. It specifies CSASRDTYEQYF.

J is TRBJ2-2 and V is TRBV3-1 (or the pseudogene TRBV3-2); 8 nucleotides match TRBD2. Looked up from germline, CDR1 is LGHDT and CDR2 is YNNKEL (reference sequence). The CDR3 is made up of 17 amino acids. The V segment lost 0 bases and the J segment 4 bases; nucleotides outside the gene matches: 7. For the CDR3, the DNA is TGTGCCAGCAGCCAAGATACGGTAGCGGGATTCACCGGGGAGCTGTTTTTT. This sequence encodes CASSQDTVAGFTGELFF.

The chain recombines TRBV19 with TRBJ1-3, with D possibly matching TRBD1 (6 bases). CDR1 is LNHDA and CDR2 is SQIVND in the germline V gene (reference sequence). The CDR3 contains 15 residues. Trimming cost V 6 bases and J 0 bases, with 12 bases left between them. The CDR3 spells CASRPQGPSGNTIYF. CDR3 in DNA: TGTGCCAGTAGACCTCAGGGGCCCTCTGGAAACACCATATATTTT.

The CDR3: CASSPPTSELDTQYF. The CDR3 nucleotides read TGTGCCAGCTCACCACCCACTAGCGAGTTAGATACGCAGTATTTT. The chain couples TRBV18 to TRBJ2-3; 7 nucleotides line up with TRBD2. Germline trimming cut 0 bases from V and 5 bases from J; bases unmatched to any gene: 5. From germline, CDR1 is KGHSH and CDR2 LQKENI. The CDR3 loop spans 15 amino acids.

This chain joins TRBV7-8 and TRBJ2-3, with a tentative D call TRBD1 (7 bases). Germline V gene lookup returns CDR1 SGHVS and CDR2 FQNEAQ. The CDR3 extends over 16 amino acids. Trimming pared 1 base from V and 6 bases from J, leaving 17 bases between. The CDR3 DNA reads as TGTGCCAGCAGCTTAGAGGGTCGGACAGGAGGGGATACGCAGTATTTT. It yields the protein CASSLEGRTGGDTQYF.

V gene TRBV5-1 combines with J gene TRBJ2-1; weak D call: TRBD2 (6 bases). There are 17 residues in the CDR3. Trimming removed 5 bases from V and 6 bases from J, with 24 bases in between. The germline CDR1 and CDR2 sequences are SGHRS and YFSETQ. CDR3 nucleotides: TGCGCCAGCAGTTCGCTTGGGGCGGGAATTTCCATCAATGAGCAGTTCTTC. Its protein product is CASSSLGAGISINEQFF.

The chain recombines TRBV2 with TRBJ1-4; 8 positions agree with TRBD1. The germline gives CDR1 SNHLY, CDR2 FYNNEI. The CDR3 contains 15 residues. Germline trimming cut 6 bases from V and 5 bases from J; bases unmatched to any gene: 8. The CDR3 loop reads CASSGTGSSNEKLFF. The CDR3 DNA sequence: TGTGCCAGCAGCGGGACAGGTAGTAGCAATGAAAAACTGTTTTTT.

The genes are TRBV5-1 and TRBJ2-7; maybe TRBD2 (6 bases). The V and J ends lost 4 bases and 0 bases respectively, with 17 bases between them. Germline V gene lookup returns CDR1 SGHRS and CDR2 YFSETQ. The length of the CDR3 is 16 residues. In nucleotides, the CDR3 is TGCGCCAGCAGCCCGTTAACTAGCAGGAACTCCTACGAGCAGTACTTC. Protein sequence: CASSPLTSRNSYEQYF.

The genes are TRBV2 and TRBJ1-4; perhaps TRBD1 as D (6 bases). Trimming took off 7 bases at V and 5 bases at J, with 14 bases between the two ends. Germline V gene sequence: CDR1 SNHLY, CDR2 FYNNEI. The CDR3 runs 14 residues. The CDR3 nucleotides read TGTGCCAGCATCATGGACAGCCGAAATGAAAAACTGTTTTTT. It is translated as CASIMDSRNEKLFF.

The V call is TRBV3-1 (or the pseudogene TRBV3-2), the J call TRBJ2-5; D perhaps matches TRBD2 (5 bases). Deletions cut 1 base from V and 3 bases from J, with 9 bases between. This CDR3 has 14 residues. Per the germline V gene, CDR1 is LGHDT and CDR2 is YNNKEL (reference sequence). The CDR3: CASSQGTREETQYF. CDR3 coding DNA: TGTGCCAGCAGCCAAGGGACTCGCGAAGAGACCCAGTACTTC.

This chain uses TRBV5-1 with TRBJ1-1, with 10 bases identical to TRBD1. V shed 3 bases and J 3 bases; nucleotides not matched to a gene: 5. This CDR3 has 15 amino acids. Per the germline V gene, CDR1 is SGHRS and CDR2 is YFSETQ. The CDR3 DNA is TGCGCCAGCAGCTGGACCGGGACAGGGGACACTGAAGCTTTCTTT. Its protein product is CASSWTGTGDTEAFF.

CDR3 protein: CSVDPGQGTYEQYF. The CDR3 region has the DNA TGCAGCGTTGACCCCGGGCAGGGGACCTACGAGCAGTACTTC. The chain couples TRBV29-1 to TRBJ2-7; tentative D call: TRBD1 (6 bases). The CDR3 covers 14 residues. The germline gives CDR1 SQVTM, CDR2 ANQGSEA. The V gene lost 3 bases and the J gene lost 2 bases, with 14 bases spanning the gap.

The V gene is TRBV6-6, the J gene TRBJ1-1; D is uncertain. Trimming pared 7 bases from V and 10 bases from J, leaving 13 bases between. This CDR3 has 11 amino acids. CDR1 MNHNY and CDR2 SVGAGI come from the germline V gene (reference sequence). Here the CDR3 DNA reads TGTGCCAGCACTTCTTCGCGTGGAGCTTTCTTT. Amino acid sequence: CASTSSRGAFF.

The chain joins TRBV7-9 to TRBJ2-4; 13 positions match TRBD2. Germline-derived CDR1 and CDR2 are SEHNR and FQNEAQ (reference sequence). This CDR3 region has 16 residues. J lost 1 base, V lost 3 bases, and 0 bases had no gene match. Written as DNA, the CDR3 is TGTGCCAGCAGCTTGACTAGCGGGAGGGCCAAAAACATTCAGTACTTC. The encoded protein is CASSLTSGRAKNIQYF. The variable domain in full, completed from reference TRBV7-9 and TRBJ2-4, reads DTGVSQNPRHKITKRGQNVTFRCDPISEHNRLYWYRQTLGQGPEFLTYFQNEAQLEKSRLLSDRFSAERPKGSFSTLEIQRTEQGDSAMYLCASSLTSGRAKNIQYFGAGTRLSVL.

J is TRBJ2-1 and V is TRBV10-1; the match to TRBD2 covers 7 bases. Unmatched junction bases numbered 12, after V lost 6 bases and J lost 10 bases. CDR1 WNHNN and CDR2 SYGVQD come from the germline V gene (reference sequence). The CDR3 has 14 residues. This CDR3 reads CASRPGTAGAEQFF. Written as DNA, the CDR3 is TGCGCCAGCAGGCCCGGGACGGCGGGAGCGGAGCAGTTCTTC.